This T cell receptor beta chain was identified during a study of resident and recirculating memory T cells in vitiligo. V was clipped by 3 bases and J by 8 bases, with 7 bases between them. The CDR3 sequence is 11 residues long. Germline CDR1 reads MDHEN; CDR2 reads SYDVKM. Data came from immunoSEQ multiplex PCR; TCRdb stores just in-frame clones and leaves some out. Of about 76,000 clones listed, 92% are singletons. In this sample, this clone turned up a few times. The chain links TRBV28 to TRBJ1-2, with D hard to call. This TCR was recovered from a male donor with vitiligo. The sequencing input was blood. CDR3 nucleotides: TGTGCCAGCAGTTTTTTCCGGGGCTACACCTTC. Translating gives CASSFFRGYTF.